Listed below are T cell receptor beta chains from one sample, sequenced in a study of identifying expanded T cells in peripheral blood. The protocol was immunoSEQ multiplex PCR, while the TCRdb copy is restricted to in-frame clones and leaves out a portion. In the table there are tens of thousands of clones, approximately 83% of which are singletons. Sequenced material: blood. Receptors originate from a person aged 18 to 75 in good health. Each CDR3 is given with its conserved first and last residue. D genes are given only for firm matches. The listing skips clone size in some rows; elsewhere it reads once, few, many or a size class.

j_call d_call v_call clone_size cdr3_nt cdr3_aa
TRBJ2-7 TRBD2 TRBV5-5 . TGTGCCAGCAGCGCGATTGGACTAGCGGGAGGGTACGAGCAGTACTTC CASSAIGLAGGYEQYF
TRBJ2-3 . TRBV7-2 . TGTGCCAGCAGCTTAGTGCCGGGAGATACGCAGTATTTT CASSLVPGDTQYF
TRBJ2-3 . TRBV6-6 . TGTGCCAGCAGGCAACAGGGAACGGCAGATACGCAGTATTTT CASRQQGTADTQYF
TRBJ1-2 . TRBV9 . TGTGCCAGCAGCGTAGGCGGTCAGGGCTACACCTTC CASSVGGQGYTF
TRBJ2-3 . TRBV9 . TGTGCCAGCAGCGAGCGCGCAACTAGCACAGATACGCAGTATTTT CASSERATSTDTQYF
TRBJ1-2 . TRBV19 . TGTGCCAGTAGTATAGGGGGGAATAACTATGGCTACACCTTC CASSIGGNNYGYTF
TRBJ1-6 TRBD1 TRBV30 . TGTGCCTGGAGTTCCATCGGGACAGGCGTATTTTCACCCCTCCACTTT CAWSSIGTGVFSPLHF
TRBJ1-2 TRBD1 TRBV28 once TGTGCCAGCAGTTTACCCAGGGGGGGCTATGGCTACACCTTC CASSLPRGGYGYTF
TRBJ2-2 . TRBV7-8 few TGTGCCAGCAGCTTACCCCGTAAGGAGAACACCGGGGAGCTGTTTTTT CASSLPRKENTGELFF
TRBJ1-2 . TRBV19 . TGTGCCAGTAGTATTGACCCGGGGAACTATGGCTACACCTTC CASSIDPGNYGYTF
TRBJ2-5 . TRBV27 . TGTGCCAGCAGATCCCAGGGCGGAAGAGAGACCCAGTACTTC CASRSQGGRETQYF
TRBJ2-1 TRBD1 TRBV6-6 . TGTGCCAGCAGTTACGGGACAGCGTACAATGAGCAGTTCTTC CASSYGTAYNEQFF